Below are 29 T cell receptor beta chains sequenced from a single sample in a study of T cell changes during pregnancy in multiple sclerosis. Profiled with immunoSEQ multiplex PCR; TCRdb holds only in-frame clones, not every one. Here the sample spans tens of thousands of clones, around 91% being singletons. The sequencing here drew on peripheral blood, taken after pregnancy. The receptors come from a female donor in good health, enrolled as a control in a pregnancy study.

The chain employs TRBV4-3 and TRBJ2-2, with 10 bases aligning to TRBD2. CDR1 and CDR2 (germline): LGHNA, YSLEER. The CDR3 covers 19 residues. V was pared by 1 base and J by 3 bases, with 11 bases of the junction left unmatched. The CDR3: CASSQGLSGGAMYTGELFF. The DNA for the CDR3 is TGCGCCAGCAGCCAAGGTCTGAGCGGGGGGGCCATGTACACCGGGGAGCTGTTTTTT.

This clone occurred once. V is TRBV27 and J is TRBJ2-3, with 8 nucleotides matching TRBD1. Germline V gene data show CDR1 as MNHEY and CDR2 as SMNVEV (reference sequence). The CDR3 is 16 residues long. V shed 5 bases, J shed 6 bases, and the junction held 13 bases outside the gene matches. DNA for the CDR3: TGTGCCAGCAGTCTGGACAGGGCTGGGGGATCCGATACGCAGTATTTT. Its translation: CASSLDRAGGSDTQYF.

The chain uses TRBV5-4 and TRBJ2-2; TRBD1 matches at 9 bases. The CDR3 loop spans 14 amino acids. CDR1 is SGHNT and CDR2 is YYREEE in the germline V gene (reference sequence). V was pared by 9 bases and J by 3 bases, with 6 bases of the junction left unmatched. DNA of the CDR3: TGTGCCATTCCCGGGACAGGGCACACCGGGGAGCTGTTTTTT. It codes for CAIPGTGHTGELFF.

The chain is built from TRBV7-8 and TRBJ2-2, with 7 positions matching TRBD2. Per the germline V gene, CDR1 is SGHVS and CDR2 is FQNEAQ. Trimming at V came to 5 bases and at J to 1 base, leaving 16 bases not matched to a gene. The CDR3 spans 19 residues. The CDR3 region is CASSRTNQPTGGNTGELFF. The CDR3 DNA is TGTGCCAGCAGCCGGACGAACCAACCGACGGGGGGGAACACCGGGGAGCTGTTTTTT.

The CDR3 spells CASSIDTAGDYTF. Written as DNA, the CDR3 is TGTGCCAGTAGTATAGATACGGCTGGAGACTACACCTTC. The chain uses TRBV19 and TRBJ1-2; no clear D. Germline V gives CDR1 LNHDA, CDR2 SQIVND (reference sequence). There are 13 residues in the CDR3. Trimming cost V 0 bases and J 10 bases, with 12 bases left between them.

The chain links TRBV27 to TRBJ1-5, with 7 bases fitting TRBD1. The CDR3 has 13 amino acids. The germline gives CDR1 MNHEY, CDR2 SMNVEV (reference sequence). V gave up 5 bases and J gave up 6 bases; unmatched junction bases: 4. The chain's CDR3 is CASSDRVGQPQHF. CDR3 coding DNA: TGTGCCAGCAGTGACAGGGTAGGTCAGCCCCAGCATTTT.

The rearrangement uses TRBV18 and TRBJ2-5, with a tentative D call TRBD2 (6 bases). The CDR3 contains 13 residues. Trimming cost V 4 bases and J 4 bases, with 10 bases left between them. Germline loops: CDR1 KGHSH, CDR2 LQKENI. CDR3 amino acids: CASSRDSGETQYF. The CDR3 DNA is TGTGCCAGCTCACGGGATAGCGGAGAGACCCAGTACTTC.

The V call is TRBV30, the J call TRBJ2-2; TRBD1 matches at 7 bases. This CDR3 spans 16 amino acids. Germline CDR1 reads GTSNPN; CDR2 reads SVGIG (reference sequence). Trimming took 3 bases from V and 3 from J; bases not matched to a gene: 10. The CDR3 coding sequence is TGTGCCTGGAGGGACCTGGGGACAGTATACACCGGGGAGCTGTTTTTT. Its translation is CAWRDLGTVYTGELFF.

The genes are TRBV11-2 and TRBJ2-7, with 10 bases fitting TRBD2. V lost 5 bases and J lost 3; bases outside the gene matches: 13. The CDR3 has 17 residues. Germline-derived CDR1 and CDR2 are SGHAT and FQNNGV. CDR3 amino acids: CASSPTLGLAANYEQYF. The CDR3 DNA reads as TGTGCCAGCAGCCCGACGTTAGGACTAGCGGCCAACTACGAGCAGTACTTC.

The chain recombines TRBV29-1 with TRBJ1-2; D is undetermined. CDR3 length: 13 residues. With 3 bases removed from V and 1 base from J, the gap between germline ends came to 9 bases. Germline V gives CDR1 SQVTM, CDR2 ANQGSEA. The CDR3 region is CSVDGKGNYGYTF. CDR3 nucleotide sequence: TGCAGCGTTGACGGGAAGGGTAACTATGGCTACACCTTC. The variable domain in full, with the rest retrieved from reference TRBV29-1 and TRBJ1-2, is SAVISQKPSRDICQRGTSLTIQCQVDSQVTMMFWYRQQPGQSLTLIATANQGSEATYESGFVIDKFPISRPNLTFSTLTVSNMSPEDSSIYLCSVDGKGNYGYTFGSGTRLTVV.

The chain links TRBV18 to TRBJ1-1, with D unclear. CDR1 is KGHSH and CDR2 is LQKENI in the germline V gene. Trimming cost V 6 bases and J 0 bases, with 8 bases left between them. This CDR3 is 13 amino acids long. The CDR3 spells CASSGQMNTEAFF. In nucleotides, the CDR3 is TGTGCCAGCTCCGGTCAAATGAACACTGAAGCTTTCTTT. Filled out from reference TRBV18 and TRBJ1-1, the complete variable domain reads NAGVMQNPRHLVRRRGQEARLRCSPMKGHSHVYWYRQLPEEGLKFMVYLQKENIIDESGMPKERFSAEFPKEGPSILRIQQVVRGDSAAYFCASSGQMNTEAFFGQGTRLTVV.

The chain couples TRBV5-1 to TRBJ1-1; possible D gene TRBD1, 6 bases. CDR1 is SGHRS, CDR2 YFSETQ, per germline. Deletions cut 2 bases from V and 3 bases from J, with 14 bases between. CDR3 size: 15 residues. Here the CDR3 DNA reads TGCGCCAGCAGCTTCCCGGACAGACCGTACACTGAAGCTTTCTTT. Translation gives CASSFPDRPYTEAFF.

V is TRBV4-3 and J is TRBJ2-3, with 9 bases aligning to TRBD2. V trimming: 0 bases; J trimming: 3 bases; junction bases outside the gene matches: 7. This CDR3 region has 17 residues. The germline V gene encodes CDR1 LGHNA and CDR2 YSLEER. As DNA, the CDR3 is TGCGCCAGCAGCCAAGATCCCCCCGCGGGGGGGACAGATACGCAGTATTTT. The encoded protein is CASSQDPPAGGTDTQYF.

The chain uses TRBV20-1 and TRBJ2-1, with D unresolved. V shed 4 bases and J shed 9 bases, with 10 bases lying between them. Germline assignment: CDR1 DFQATT and CDR2 SNEGSKA (reference sequence). The CDR3 sequence is 11 residues long. The CDR3 protein is CSANPAGEQFF. In DNA form, the CDR3 reads TGCAGTGCTAACCCCGCCGGTGAGCAGTTCTTC.

J is TRBJ1-5 and V is TRBV19; D gene unclear. The V and J ends lost 3 bases and 0 bases respectively, with 6 bases between them. Germline-derived CDR1 and CDR2 are LNHDA and SQIVND (reference sequence). CDR3 length equals 14 residues. The CDR3 region has the DNA TGTGCCAGTAGTATCTCCTTTAGCAATCAGCCCCAGCATTTT. Encoded protein: CASSISFSNQPQHF.

This chain links TRBV9 with TRBJ2-1, with D possibly matching TRBD1 (5 bases). From germline, CDR1 is SGDLS and CDR2 YYNGEE. This CDR3 region has 17 residues. Trimming left V 0 bases short and J 3 bases short, with 16 bases between. CDR3 sequence reads: CASSVVAGAVSYNEQFF. CDR3 DNA sequence: TGTGCCAGCAGCGTAGTAGCTGGGGCAGTTAGCTACAATGAGCAGTTCTTC. The full variable domain, rest sourced from reference TRBV9 and TRBJ2-1, is DSGVTQTPKHLITATGQRVTLRCSPRSGDLSVYWYQQSLDQGLQFLIQYYNGEERAKGNILERFSAQQFPDLHSELNLSSLELGDSALYFCASSVVAGAVSYNEQFFGPGTRLTVL.

The chain joins TRBV5-6 to TRBJ1-1; D is ambiguous. From germline, CDR1 is SGHDT and CDR2 YYEEEE. This CDR3 comprises 14 residues. V shed 0 bases and J shed 5 bases, with 11 bases lying between them. CDR3 loop: CASSLVAGETEAFF. In nucleotides, the CDR3 is TGTGCCAGCAGCTTGGTAGCCGGGGAGACTGAAGCTTTCTTT.

The J gene is TRBJ1-1, the V gene TRBV25-1, with 7 bases that match TRBD1. This CDR3 comprises 12 residues. V trimming: 5 bases; J trimming: 5 bases; junction bases outside the gene matches: 2. Germline assignment: CDR1 MGHDK and CDR2 SYGVNS. The CDR3 DNA reads TGTGCCAGCAGTCCACAGGGGACTGAAGCTTTCTTT. The encoded protein is CASSPQGTEAFF.

The chain has TRBV7-2 and TRBJ2-2; D unresolved. CDR3 length: 13 residues. V lost 1 base and J lost 6, with 6 bases in between. Germline CDR1 SGHTA, CDR2 FQGNSA. The DNA for the CDR3 is TGTGCCAGCAGCTTAGGAGGTTCCGGGGAGCTGTTTTTT. Protein product: CASSLGGSGELFF.

In its sample, this clone was seen once. The chain employs TRBV5-6 and TRBJ2-1; TRBD1 aligns across 7 bases. V dropped 3 bases and J dropped 4; count of bases not matched to a gene: 7. The germline V gene encodes CDR1 SGHDT and CDR2 YYEEEE. There are 15 residues in the CDR3. The CDR3 DNA reads as TGTGCCAGCAGCTACCGGGACAGCGCTTACAATGAGCAGTTCTTC. This translates into CASSYRDSAYNEQFF.

The chain carries TRBV30 and TRBJ1-1; D remains ambiguous. Trimming removed 3 bases from V and 6 bases from J, with 14 bases in between. There are 13 residues in the CDR3. The germline CDR1 and CDR2 sequences are GTSNPN and SVGIG (reference sequence). This chain's CDR3 is CAWRALTRSEAFF. CDR3 in DNA: TGTGCCTGGAGGGCCTTAACGCGGTCTGAAGCTTTCTTT.

The V gene is TRBV29-1, the J gene TRBJ2-7, with D perhaps matching TRBD2 (5 bases). This CDR3 is built from 17 residues. CDR1 and CDR2 from the germline V gene are SQVTM and ANQGSEA. Between the trimmed V and J ends, which lost 0 bases and 6 bases, there was a span of 24 bases. CDR3 coding DNA: TGCAGCGTTGAAGACGCAGGACTTCTTGGCTTCCCAGGCGAGCAGTACTTC. Protein: CSVEDAGLLGFPGEQYF.

This clone was seen once. This rearrangement joins TRBV5-6 to TRBJ1-4; unclear D gene. Per germline, CDR1 SGHDT and CDR2 YYEEEE. This CDR3 comprises 14 residues. The V end was cut by 0 bases, the J end by 8 bases, with 11 bases between. Written as DNA, the CDR3 is TGTGCCAGCAGCTTGGAGCGGCGGGGAGAAAAACTGTTTTTT. Amino acids: CASSLERRGEKLFF.

The CDR3 DNA sequence: TGTGCCAGCAGGGGACAGAAGAACACTGAAGCTTTCTTT. Amino acids: CASRGQKNTEAFF. The rearrangement uses TRBV25-1 and TRBJ1-1, with 7 bases aligning to TRBD1. The junction had 2 bases not matched to a gene; V was cut back by 6 bases and J by 1 base. Germline V gene data show CDR1 as MGHDK and CDR2 as SYGVNS. The CDR3 is made up of 13 amino acids.

The gene calls are TRBV11-2 and TRBJ2-3; 9 bases agree with TRBD1. Trimming at V came to 4 bases and at J to 4 bases, leaving 9 bases not matched to a gene. This CDR3 is built from 16 residues. Germline CDR1 reads SGHAT; CDR2 reads FQNNGV. The CDR3 DNA is TGTGCCAGCAGCTACAGGGGGACAGGGTATGCAGATACGCAGTATTTT. It encodes CASSYRGTGYADTQYF.

The genes are TRBV10-2 and TRBJ1-1, with 8 bases that match TRBD1. Germline-derived CDR1 and CDR2 are WSHSY and SAAADI. Losses at the gene ends were 4 bases for V and 1 base for J; bases not matched to a gene: 5. The CDR3 consists of 15 residues. The CDR3: CASSGWTGKNTEAFF. The CDR3 DNA sequence: TGCGCCAGCAGTGGATGGACAGGGAAGAACACTGAAGCTTTCTTT.

The chain carries TRBV21-1 and TRBJ2-3; the table names TRBD2, a call not compared with the DNA. TRBV21-1 is a pseudogene segment. The length of the CDR3 is 16 residues. For the CDR3, the DNA is TGTGCCAGCAGCAGCCGGAGCGGGGTGGCCACAGATACGCAGTATTTT. This translates into CASSSRSGVATDTQYF.

This clone was recorded only once. The chain has TRBV19 and TRBJ1-4; TRBD1 is a possible D gene (6 bases). Germline lookup yields CDR1 LNHDA and CDR2 SQIVND (reference sequence). The CDR3 totals 14 residues. The V and J ends lost 3 bases and 4 bases respectively, with 9 bases between them. Here the CDR3 DNA reads TGTGCCAGTAGTATTATAGGGGGTAATGAAAAACTGTTTTTT. This gives the protein CASSIIGGNEKLFF.

V and J are TRBV19 and TRBJ2-6; D is perhaps TRBD1 (5 bases). Per the germline V gene, CDR1 is LNHDA and CDR2 is SQIVND (reference sequence). CDR3 size: 15 residues. Trimming took off 6 bases at V and 4 bases at J, with 13 bases between the two ends. The CDR3 loop is CASRTRASGANVLTF. For the CDR3, the DNA is TGTGCCAGTAGAACCAGGGCCTCGGGGGCCAACGTCCTGACTTTC. Complete variable domain (other parts from reference TRBV19 and TRBJ2-6): DGGITQSPKYLFRKEGQNVTLSCEQNLNHDAMYWYRQDPGQGLRLIYYSQIVNDFQKGDIAEGYSVSREKKESFPLTVTSAQKNPTAFYLCASRTRASGANVLTFGAGSRLTVL.